Presented here are 32 T cell receptor beta chains from one specimen sequenced in a study of tumor and adjacent non-tumor tissue in lung cancer. TCRbeta libraries were built with three rounds of nested PCR, modified from ARM-PCR. A single record per CDR3 protein comes from TCRdb applying MiXCR to the multiplex PCR reads. In the table there are over 85,000 distinct CDR3 sequences, 75% to 90% of which are singletons. The template was RNA from unsorted bulk tissue. The specimen was lung tumor tissue. These TCRs come from a man aged 70 or older with non-small cell lung cancer.

As for this clonotype: At one end the junction does not follow the germline gene, possibly because of a read error. The rearrangement links TRBV29-1 to TRBJ2-1; TRBD2 matches 12 bases. The CDR3 length is 15 residues. CDR1 is SQVTM, CDR2 ANQGSEA, per germline. DNA for the CDR3: TGTAGCGTTGAATCCCCTAGCGGGAGGGCCCATGAGCAGCTCTTC. Encoded protein: CSVESPSGRAHEQLF.

The chain links TRBV10-1 to TRBJ2-3, with D unresolved. V was cut by 6 bases and J by 3 bases, with 19 bases left in between. This CDR3 region has 16 residues. Per the germline V gene, CDR1 is WNHNN and CDR2 is SYGVQD (reference sequence). The CDR3 nucleotides read TGCGCCAGCAGGGAAGGGAACAGACCATCAACAGATACGCAGTATTTT. This translates into CASREGNRPSTDTQYF.

V is TRBV6-1 and J is TRBJ2-2, with D tentatively TRBD1 or TRBD2 (5 bases each). In germline, CDR1 is MNHNS, CDR2 SASEGT. This CDR3 region has 14 residues. The V end was cut by 11 bases, the J end by 4 bases, with 17 bases between. In nucleotides, the CDR3 is TGTGCCGGCATGGGGGTCAGCAGCACCGGGGAGCTGTTTTTT. Translated: CAGMGVSSTGELFF.

Details on this clonotype: The junction departs from the called germline gene at one end, perhaps through a read error. The gene calls are TRBV4-1 and TRBJ2-5, with TRBD2 matching 7 bases. Germline CDR1 reads MGHRA; CDR2 reads YSYEKL. The CDR3 length is 14 residues. The CDR3 sequence: CASNQDWGGEIQYF. In nucleotides, the CDR3 is TGCGCCAGCAACCAAGATTGGGGGGGAGAGATCCAATACTTC.

Regarding this clonotype: Sequence at one end of the junction differs from germline and may be a read error. The chain has TRBV29-1 and TRBJ1-1, with TRBD1 matching 8 bases. Germline values: CDR1 SQVTM, CDR2 ANQGSEA. The CDR3 spans 15 residues. In DNA form, the CDR3 reads TGCGGCGTTGACTGGCCAGGGGGCTGGAACACTAAAGCTATCTTT. Residues: CGVDWPGGWNTKAIF.

In its sample, this clonotype was seen many times. This rearrangement joins TRBV7-8 to TRBJ2-5; TRBD2 matches 11 bases. Germline-derived CDR1 and CDR2 are SGHVS and FQNEAQ. V trimming: 4 bases; J trimming: 5 bases; junction bases outside the gene matches: 12. The CDR3 spans 17 residues. CDR3 DNA: TGTGCCAGCAGCTCGCAATTCGGACTAGCGGGTCTTGAGACCCAGTACTTC. Protein product: CASSSQFGLAGLETQYF.

Note on this clonotype: Relative to the germline gene, one junction end is altered; a read error may explain this. The CDR3 DNA reads TGCAGCGCCGCCGTTACTAGCGGCACAGATACGCAATATTTT. The encoded protein is CSAAVTSGTDTQYF. The rearrangement uses TRBV29-1 and TRBJ2-3; 8 nucleotides match TRBD2. The CDR3 totals 14 residues. CDR1 is SQVTM and CDR2 is ANQGSEA in the germline V gene.

This clonotype was found many times. This chain links TRBV6-5 with TRBJ2-2, with TRBD2 matching over 8 bases. CDR3 size: 16 residues. Germline lookup yields CDR1 MNHEY and CDR2 SVGAGI. V lost 4 bases to trimming and J lost 1 base; unmatched junction nucleotides: 5. CDR3 DNA sequence: TGTGCCAGCAGTTCCCCCGGGACTAGGAACACCGGGGAGCTGTTTTTT. Translated: CASSSPGTRNTGELFF.

This chain links TRBV4-2 with TRBJ2-1; 14 bases align to TRBD2. Looked up from germline, CDR1 is LGHNA and CDR2 is YNFKEQ. CDR3 length: 16 amino acids. The V segment lost 0 bases and the J segment 9 bases; nucleotides outside the gene matches: 4. In nucleotides, the CDR3 is TGTGCCAGCAGCCAAGATGGACTAGCGGGAGGTATTGAGCAGTTCTTC. It encodes CASSQDGLAGGIEQFF.

This clonotype was found many times. The chain carries TRBV10-2 and TRBJ2-7; 9 bases line up with TRBD2. V was clipped by 2 bases and J by 4 bases; unmatched bases: 0. Germline CDR1 and CDR2: WSHSY and SAAADI. The CDR3 sequence is 13 residues long. This CDR3 reads CASSETSGYEQYF. For the CDR3, the DNA is TGCGCCAGCAGTGAGACTAGCGGGTACGAGCAGTACTTC.

With regard to this clonotype: The junction does not match germline at one end; this may be a read error. The DNA for the CDR3 is TGCAGCGTTGAAGGCTGCGGATTCTATGGTTACACCTTC. It codes for CSVEGCGFYGYTF. This chain uses TRBV29-1 with TRBJ1-2; D is unclear. The germline gives CDR1 SQVTM, CDR2 ANQGSEA. The CDR3 length is 13 residues.

This clonotype has only a few counts. This sequence joins TRBV19 and TRBJ1-2; a possible D gene is TRBD1 (6 bases). The germline V gene has CDR1 LNHDA and CDR2 SQIVND (reference sequence). Trimming shortened V by 5 bases and J by 0 bases, and 22 bases separated the two germline ends. The CDR3 is made up of 18 amino acids. The CDR3 DNA reads TGTGCCAGTAGTCCTAGAGGGGACACGGAGTCCACTAACTATGGCTACACCTTC. It translates to CASSPRGDTESTNYGYTF.

This chain connects TRBV7-8 to TRBJ2-1, with D tentatively TRBD1 (5 bases). The germline gives CDR1 SGHVS, CDR2 FQNEAQ. The V end lost 1 base, the J end lost 5 bases, and 18 bases lay between the germline ends. The CDR3 is made up of 17 amino acids. CDR3 loop: CASSLDKTQVVNNEQFF. CDR3 coding DNA: TGTGCCAGCAGCTTAGACAAAACACAGGTAGTTAACAATGAGCAGTTCTTC.

Turning to this clonotype: A much bigger clone sits one base away, suggesting this may be a read error. The V and J genes are TRBV28 and TRBJ2-3; 10 bases map to TRBD2. V lost 9 bases and J lost 0; bases outside the gene matches: 9. Germline CDR1 MDHEN, CDR2 SYDVKM. There are 16 residues in the CDR3. The CDR3 loop reads CARSGPGLASTDTQYF. DNA for the CDR3: TGTGCCAGGAGTGGGCCGGGACTAGCGAGCACAGATACGCAGTATTTT.

The CDR3 region is CSTDVAGGTGRLFF. CDR3 DNA sequence: TGCAGCACTGACGTAGCGGGGGGCACCGGGAGGCTGTTTTTT. The V and J genes are TRBV29-1 and TRBJ2-2, with 10 bases fitting TRBD2. After removal of 8 bases from V and 13 bases from J, the junction contained 16 bases not matched to a gene. CDR3 length: 14 amino acids. CDR1 and CDR2 (germline): SQVTM, ANQGSEA.

This clonotype has a single count. V usage is TRBV11-3 and J usage is TRBJ2-3; 7 bases map to TRBD1. Germline assignment: CDR1 SGHNT and CDR2 YENEEA. V shed 6 bases, J shed 4 bases, and the junction held 10 bases outside the gene matches. This CDR3 comprises 15 residues. The CDR3 nucleotides read TGTGCCAGCAGACCAAGACAGGGAGTCGCAGATACGCAGTATTTT. Protein sequence: CASRPRQGVADTQYF.

This clonotype has just one count. The junction departs from germline at one end; a sequencing error may be responsible. The chain has TRBV14 and TRBJ2-5; 7 bases line up with TRBD2. Germline V CDR1 and CDR2: SGHDN, FVKESK. The CDR3 covers 11 residues. This CDR3 reads CASGQAGTRYF. The CDR3 DNA reads as TGTGCCAGCGGCCAAGCGGGGACCCGTTACTTC. Based on the CDR3 plus reference TRBV14 and TRBJ2-5, the full variable domain is EAGVTQFPSHSVIEKGQTVTLRCDPISGHDNLYWYRRVMGKEIKFLLHFVKESKQDESGMPNNRFLAERTGGTYSTLKVQPAELEDSGVYFCASGQAGTRYFGPGTRLLVL.

In regard to this clonotype: The junction does not match germline at one end; this may be a read error. This chain connects TRBV5-8 to TRBJ1-6; D remains ambiguous. The CDR3 runs 16 residues. Per germline, CDR1 SGHTS and CDR2 YDEGEE. CDR3 amino acids: CASSLVTGRFFSPLHF. CDR3 DNA sequence: TGTGCCAGCAGTTTGGTCACGGGCCGGTTTTTTTCACCCCTCCACTTT.

Of note for this clonotype: Compared with germline, one end of the junction differs, possibly owing to a read error. The chain links TRBV6-2 or TRBV6-3 to TRBJ1-1; D remains ambiguous. This CDR3 has 15 amino acids. Germline CDR1 MNHEY, CDR2 SVGEGT. The CDR3 spells CASSYWAGSNTEALF. The CDR3 coding sequence is TGTGCCAGCAGTTACTGGGCAGGTTCTAACACTGAAGCTCTCTTT.

A word on this clonotype: A read error may produce the germline difference seen at one junction end. The CDR3 region has the DNA TGTGCCAGCCGGCGGGGGGCGCAAGAGACCCAGTGCTTC. This encodes CASRRGAQETQCF. The chain is built from TRBV6-2 or TRBV6-3 and TRBJ2-5, with 8 nucleotides matching TRBD2. This CDR3 contains 13 residues. Germline CDR1 is MNHEY and CDR2 is SVGEGT.

The rearrangement joins TRBV20-1 to TRBJ2-2, with a tentative D call TRBD2 (6 bases). CDR1 and CDR2 (germline): DFQATT, SNEGSKA (reference sequence). With 4 bases removed from V and 5 bases from J, the gap between germline ends came to 32 bases. This CDR3 has 20 amino acids. CDR3 residues: CSATPGGMLGPEGSTGELFF. In nucleotides, the CDR3 is TGCAGTGCTACCCCCGGCGGGATGTTGGGACCAGAAGGTAGTACCGGGGAGCTGTTTTTT.

Comments on this clonotype: A junction boundary mismatches the germline segment, possibly from a read error. V is TRBV29-1 and J is TRBJ1-6; no clear D gene. Germline V gives CDR1 SQVTM, CDR2 ANQGSEA. The CDR3 has 13 residues. The CDR3 loop reads CSVAEPRDSALHF. The CDR3 coding sequence is TGCAGCGTTGCTGAACCTAGGGATTCAGCCCTCCACTTT.

On this clonotype itself: Relative to the germline gene, one junction end is altered; a read error may explain this. The CDR3 here is CARSQYTGTNTGELFF. In DNA form, the CDR3 reads TGCGCCAGGAGCCAGTACACGGGTACGAACACCGGGGAGCTGTTTTTT. This sequence joins TRBV4-3 and TRBJ2-2; D not resolved. The CDR3 runs 16 residues. CDR1 is LGHNA, CDR2 YSLEER, per germline.

The CDR3 coding sequence is TGTGCCAGCAGTTGGAAGACATGCGACACTTCCTACGAGTGGTACTTC. It codes for CASSWKTCDTSYEWYF. The chain is built from TRBV6-2 or TRBV6-3 and TRBJ2-7; D not resolved. Trimming removed 4 bases at V and 12 bases at J, with 28 bases between. Germline V gives CDR1 MNHEY, CDR2 SVGEGT. This CDR3 is built from 16 residues.

The gene calls are TRBV2 and TRBJ2-7; 7 bases are a match to TRBD1. The J call may not be correct, given that the DNA end is closer to TRBJ2-1. CDR1 SNHLY and CDR2 FYNNEI come from the germline V gene. There are 12 residues in the CDR3. Here the CDR3 reads CASGTESYEQFF. DNA for the CDR3: TGTGCCAGCGGGACAGAGAGTTACGAGCAGTTCTTC.

Remarks on this clonotype: A read error may produce the germline difference seen at one junction end. The chain carries TRBV6-5 and TRBJ1-2; the D gene is possibly TRBD1 (6 bases). The CDR3 runs 14 residues. The germline CDR1 and CDR2 sequences are MNHEY and SVGAGI. The CDR3 sequence is CASSYLGAGYDYTF. The CDR3 region has the DNA TGTGCCAGCAGTTACCTGGGGGCTGGCTATGACTACACCTTC.

V usage is TRBV6-5 and J usage is TRBJ2-5, with a tentative D call TRBD2 (5 bases). V shed 8 bases and J shed 8 bases, with 21 bases lying between them. The CDR3 is made up of 14 amino acids. Germline CDR1 MNHEY, CDR2 SVGAGI. CDR3: CASGRLAVGETQYF. CDR3 sequence (DNA): TGTGCCAGCGGCCGATTGGCAGTCGGGGAAACCCAGTACTTC.

Comments on this clonotype: The junction shows a germline mismatch at one end, possibly a read error. The V call is TRBV6-1, the J call TRBJ1-2; possible D gene TRBD1, 6 bases. The germline gives CDR1 MNHNS, CDR2 SASEGT. CDR3 length: 15 residues. CDR3 DNA sequence: TGTGCTAGCAGCCTGCGGGACAAGTCTAACTGTGGCTACACCTTC. The encoded protein is CASSLRDKSNCGYTF.

The chain employs TRBV6-2 or TRBV6-3 and TRBJ2-3; no clear D gene. The CDR3 has 17 amino acids. The V end was cut by 2 bases, the J end by 6 bases, with 21 bases between. From germline, CDR1 is MNHEY and CDR2 SVGEGT. This CDR3 reads CASSYAITLGHQDTQYF. The CDR3 nucleotides read TGTGCCAGCAGTTACGCGATTACATTAGGCCACCAGGATACGCAGTATTTT.

The rearrangement joins TRBV12-3 or TRBV12-4 to TRBJ2-5, with 10 nucleotides matching TRBD2. This CDR3 region has 15 residues. V lost 5 bases and J lost 7; bases outside the gene matches: 10. This CDR3 reads CASSGLAGVVWTQYF. The CDR3 region has the DNA TGTGCCAGCAGTGGGCTAGCGGGAGTGGTGTGGACCCAGTACTTC.

With regard to this clonotype: The junction shows a germline mismatch at one end, possibly a read error. V is TRBV6-2 or TRBV6-3 and J is TRBJ1-1; weak D call: TRBD1 (6 bases). The CDR3 sequence is 15 residues long. CDR1 and CDR2 from the germline V gene are MNHEY and SVGEGT. The CDR3 DNA sequence: TGTGGCAGCAGTAACCCGAGACATCGAAGGGGGGGAGCTTTCTTT. As protein: CGSSNPRHRRGGAFF.

This clonotype was seen a single time. The chain uses TRBV11-3 and TRBJ2-3; D gene uncertain. With 2 bases removed from V and 5 bases from J, the gap between germline ends came to 14 bases. The CDR3 spans 15 residues. Germline CDR1 reads SGHNT; CDR2 reads YENEEA. The CDR3 DNA reads as TGTGCCAGCAGCTTAAAAGTGGCCGGTGTAGATACGCAGTATTTT. It codes for CASSLKVAGVDTQYF.